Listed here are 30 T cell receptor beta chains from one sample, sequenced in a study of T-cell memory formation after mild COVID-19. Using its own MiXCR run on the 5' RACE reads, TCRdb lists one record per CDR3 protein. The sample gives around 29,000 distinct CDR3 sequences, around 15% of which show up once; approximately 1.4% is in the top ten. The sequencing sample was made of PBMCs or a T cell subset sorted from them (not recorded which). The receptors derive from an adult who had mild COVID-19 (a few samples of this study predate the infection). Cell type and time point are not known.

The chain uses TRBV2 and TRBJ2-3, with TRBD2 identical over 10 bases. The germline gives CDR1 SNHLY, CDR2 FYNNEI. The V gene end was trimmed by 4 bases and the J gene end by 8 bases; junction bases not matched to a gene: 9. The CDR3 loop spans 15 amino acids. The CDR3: CASSGGLASLVTQYF. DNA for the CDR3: TGTGCCAGCAGTGGGGGACTAGCGAGTTTGGTTACGCAGTATTTT.

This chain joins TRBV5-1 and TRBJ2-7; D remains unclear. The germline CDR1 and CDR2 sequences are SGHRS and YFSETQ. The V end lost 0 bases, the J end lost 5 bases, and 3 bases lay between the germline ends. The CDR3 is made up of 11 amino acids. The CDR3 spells CASSLGDEQYF. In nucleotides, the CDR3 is TGCGCCAGCAGCTTGGGGGACGAGCAGTACTTC.

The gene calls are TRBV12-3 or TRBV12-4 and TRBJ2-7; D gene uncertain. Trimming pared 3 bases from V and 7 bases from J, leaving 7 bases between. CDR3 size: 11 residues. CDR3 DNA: TGTGCCAGCAGTTTGCAGATGGAGCAGTACTTC. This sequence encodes CASSLQMEQYF.

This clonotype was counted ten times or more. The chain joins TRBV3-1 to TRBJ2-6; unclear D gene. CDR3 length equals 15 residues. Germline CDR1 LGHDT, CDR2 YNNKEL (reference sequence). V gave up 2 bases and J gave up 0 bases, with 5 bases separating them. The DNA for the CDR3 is TGTGCCAGCAGCCAAACGACCTCTGGGGCCAACGTCCTGACTTTC. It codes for CASSQTTSGANVLTF.

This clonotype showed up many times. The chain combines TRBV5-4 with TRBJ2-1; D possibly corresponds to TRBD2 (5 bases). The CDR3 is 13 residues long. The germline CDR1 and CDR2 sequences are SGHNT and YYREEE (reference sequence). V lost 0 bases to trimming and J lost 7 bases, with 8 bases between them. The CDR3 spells CASSLGRGNEQFF. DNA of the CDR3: TGTGCCAGCAGCTTGGGACGAGGGAATGAGCAGTTCTTC. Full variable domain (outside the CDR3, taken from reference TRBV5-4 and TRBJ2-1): ETGVTQSPTHLIKTRGQQVTLRCSSQSGHNTVSWYQQALGQGPQFIFQYYREEENGRGNFPPRFSGLQFPNYSSELNVNALELDDSALYLCASSLGRGNEQFFGPGTRLTVL.

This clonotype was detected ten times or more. This chain's CDR3 is CASGLRNTGELFF. Written as DNA, the CDR3 is TGTGCCAGTGGTTTGAGGAACACCGGGGAGCTGTTTTTT. V usage is TRBV6-5 and J usage is TRBJ2-2; D not resolved. Germline V lookup: CDR1 MNHEY, CDR2 SVGAGI. Trimming removed 9 bases at V and 1 base at J, with 9 bases between. This CDR3 comprises 13 residues.

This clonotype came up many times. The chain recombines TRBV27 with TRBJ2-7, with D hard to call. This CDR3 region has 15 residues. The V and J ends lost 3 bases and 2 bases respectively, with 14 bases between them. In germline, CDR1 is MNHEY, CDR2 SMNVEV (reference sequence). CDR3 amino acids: CASSLQQVSAYEQYF. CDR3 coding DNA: TGTGCCAGCAGTTTGCAGCAGGTTTCGGCCTACGAGCAGTACTTC.

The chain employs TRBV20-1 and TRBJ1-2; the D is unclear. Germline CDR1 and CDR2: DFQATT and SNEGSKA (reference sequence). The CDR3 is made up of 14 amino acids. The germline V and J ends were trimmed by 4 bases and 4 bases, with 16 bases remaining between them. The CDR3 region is CSAIPQRAGYGYTF. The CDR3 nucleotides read TGCAGTGCTATACCACAACGGGCGGGCTATGGCTACACCTTC.

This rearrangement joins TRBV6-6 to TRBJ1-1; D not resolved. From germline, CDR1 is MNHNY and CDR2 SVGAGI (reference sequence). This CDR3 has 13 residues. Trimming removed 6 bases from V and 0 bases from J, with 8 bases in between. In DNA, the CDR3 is TGTGCCAGCAGGACGAGGGTGAACACTGAAGCTTTCTTT. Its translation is CASRTRVNTEAFF.

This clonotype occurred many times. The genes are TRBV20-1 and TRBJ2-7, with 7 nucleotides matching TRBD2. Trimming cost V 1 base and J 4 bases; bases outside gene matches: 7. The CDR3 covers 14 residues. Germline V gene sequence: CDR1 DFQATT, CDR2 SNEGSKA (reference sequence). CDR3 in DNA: TGCAGTGCTAGAGGACTAGCTGGGAAATACGAGCAGTACTTC. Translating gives CSARGLAGKYEQYF.

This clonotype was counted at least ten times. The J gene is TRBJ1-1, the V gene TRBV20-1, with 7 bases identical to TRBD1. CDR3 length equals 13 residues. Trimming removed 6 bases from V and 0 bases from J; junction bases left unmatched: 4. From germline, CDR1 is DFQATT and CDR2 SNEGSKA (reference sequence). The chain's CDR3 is CSASGQLNTEAFF. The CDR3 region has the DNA TGCAGTGCCTCGGGACAGTTGAACACTGAAGCTTTCTTT.

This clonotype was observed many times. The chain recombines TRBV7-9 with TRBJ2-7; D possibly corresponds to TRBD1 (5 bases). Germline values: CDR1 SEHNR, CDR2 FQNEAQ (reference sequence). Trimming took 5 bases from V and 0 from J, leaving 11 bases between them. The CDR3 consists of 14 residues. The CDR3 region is CASSPKGSSYEQYF. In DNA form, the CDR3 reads TGTGCCAGCAGCCCCAAGGGGTCCTCCTACGAGCAGTACTTC.

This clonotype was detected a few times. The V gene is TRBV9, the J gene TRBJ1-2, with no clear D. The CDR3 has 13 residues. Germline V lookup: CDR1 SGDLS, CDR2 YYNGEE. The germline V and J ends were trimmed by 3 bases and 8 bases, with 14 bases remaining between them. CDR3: CASSATSSGGYTF. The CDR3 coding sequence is TGTGCCAGCAGCGCCACCTCTTCGGGCGGCTACACCTTC. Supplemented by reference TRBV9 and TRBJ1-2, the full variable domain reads DSGVTQTPKHLITATGQRVTLRCSPRSGDLSVYWYQQSLDQGLQFLIQYYNGEERAKGNILERFSAQQFPDLHSELNLSSLELGDSALYFCASSATSSGGYTFGSGTRLTVV.

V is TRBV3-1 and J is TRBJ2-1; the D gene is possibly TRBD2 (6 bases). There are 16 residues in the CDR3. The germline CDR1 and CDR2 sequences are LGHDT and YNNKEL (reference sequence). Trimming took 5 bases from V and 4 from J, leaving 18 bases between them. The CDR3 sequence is CASSVSGLGAYNEQFF. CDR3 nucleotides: TGTGCCAGCAGCGTTAGCGGACTTGGGGCTTACAATGAGCAGTTCTTC.

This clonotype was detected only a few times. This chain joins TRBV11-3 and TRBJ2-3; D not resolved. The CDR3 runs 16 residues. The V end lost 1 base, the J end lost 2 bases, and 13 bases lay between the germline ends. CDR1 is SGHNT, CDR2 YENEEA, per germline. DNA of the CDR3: TGTGCCAGCAGCTTAGGTTTCGGGCGGTACACAGATACGCAGTATTTT. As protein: CASSLGFGRYTDTQYF.

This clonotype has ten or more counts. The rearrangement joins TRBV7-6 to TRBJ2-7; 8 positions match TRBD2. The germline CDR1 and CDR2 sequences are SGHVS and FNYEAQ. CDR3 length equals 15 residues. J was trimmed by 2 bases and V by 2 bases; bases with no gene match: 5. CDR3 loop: CASSLRRGGPYEQYF. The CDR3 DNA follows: TGTGCCAGCAGCTTAAGACGGGGGGGACCCTACGAGCAGTACTTC.

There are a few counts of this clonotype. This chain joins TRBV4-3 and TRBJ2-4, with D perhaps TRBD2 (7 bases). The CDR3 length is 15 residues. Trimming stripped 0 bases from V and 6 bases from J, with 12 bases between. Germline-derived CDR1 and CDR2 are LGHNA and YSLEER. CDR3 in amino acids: CASSQDFGGPNIQYF. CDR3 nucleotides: TGCGCCAGCAGCCAAGATTTCGGGGGGCCAAACATTCAGTACTTC.

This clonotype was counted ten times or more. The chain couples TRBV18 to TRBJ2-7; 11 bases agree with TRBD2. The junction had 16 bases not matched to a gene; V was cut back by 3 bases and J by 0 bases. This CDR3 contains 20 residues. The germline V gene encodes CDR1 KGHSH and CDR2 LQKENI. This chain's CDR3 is CASSPLLKTSGKEGSYEQYF. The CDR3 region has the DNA TGTGCCAGCTCACCTCTCTTAAAGACTAGCGGGAAGGAGGGCTCCTACGAGCAGTACTTC.

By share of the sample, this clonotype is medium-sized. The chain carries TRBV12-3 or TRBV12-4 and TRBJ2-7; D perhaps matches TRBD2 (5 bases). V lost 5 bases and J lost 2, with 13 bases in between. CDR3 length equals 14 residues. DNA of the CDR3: TGTGCCAGCAGTCACCCGTCCGGGGCCTACGAGCAGTACTTC. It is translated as CASSHPSGAYEQYF.

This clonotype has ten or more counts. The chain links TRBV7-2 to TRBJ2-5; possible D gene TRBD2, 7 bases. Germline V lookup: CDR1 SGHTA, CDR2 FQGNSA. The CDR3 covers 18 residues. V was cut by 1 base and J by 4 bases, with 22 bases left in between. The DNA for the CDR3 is TGTGCCAGCAGCTTAGAGTTGGTGGCGGGGGCGAGGGGAGAGACCCAGTACTTC. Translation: CASSLELVAGARGETQYF. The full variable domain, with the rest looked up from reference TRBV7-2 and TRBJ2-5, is GAGVSQSPSNKVTEKGKDVELRCDPISGHTALYWYRQSLGQGLEFLIYFQGNSAPDKSGLPSDRFSAERTGGSVSTLTIQRTQQEDSAVYLCASSLELVAGARGETQYFGPGTRLLVL.

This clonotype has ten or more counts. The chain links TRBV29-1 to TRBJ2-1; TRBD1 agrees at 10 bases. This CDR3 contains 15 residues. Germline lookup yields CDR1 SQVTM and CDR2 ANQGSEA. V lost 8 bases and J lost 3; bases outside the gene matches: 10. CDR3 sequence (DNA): TGCAGCCATGGGGGGAGGACAGGGGGCTACAATGAGCAGTTCTTC. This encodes CSHGGRTGGYNEQFF.

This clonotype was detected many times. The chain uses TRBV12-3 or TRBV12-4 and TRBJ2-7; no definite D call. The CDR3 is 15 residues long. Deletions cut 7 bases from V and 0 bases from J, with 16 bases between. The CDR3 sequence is CASTPRTGSSYEQYF. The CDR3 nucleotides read TGTGCCAGCACCCCCCGGACGGGTAGCTCCTACGAGCAGTACTTC.

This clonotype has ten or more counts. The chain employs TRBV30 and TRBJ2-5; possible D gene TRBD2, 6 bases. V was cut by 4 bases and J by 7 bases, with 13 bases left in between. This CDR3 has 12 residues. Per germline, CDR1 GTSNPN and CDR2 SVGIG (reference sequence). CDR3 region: CAWMGGPGTQYF. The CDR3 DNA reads TGTGCCTGGATGGGGGGACCGGGGACCCAGTACTTC.

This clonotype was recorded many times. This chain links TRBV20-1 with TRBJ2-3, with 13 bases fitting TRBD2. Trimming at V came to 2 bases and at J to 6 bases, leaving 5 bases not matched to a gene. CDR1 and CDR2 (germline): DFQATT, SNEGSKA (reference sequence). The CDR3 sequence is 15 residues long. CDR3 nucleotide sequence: TGCAGTGCTAGAAGACTAGCGGGGGGATCGGATACGCAGTATTTT. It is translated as CSARRLAGGSDTQYF.

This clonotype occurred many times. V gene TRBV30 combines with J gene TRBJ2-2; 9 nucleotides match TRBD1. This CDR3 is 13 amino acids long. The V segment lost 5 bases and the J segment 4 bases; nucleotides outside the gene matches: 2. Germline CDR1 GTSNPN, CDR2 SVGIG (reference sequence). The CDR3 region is CAWGQGITGELFF. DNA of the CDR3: TGTGCCTGGGGACAGGGGATCACCGGGGAGCTGTTTTTT.

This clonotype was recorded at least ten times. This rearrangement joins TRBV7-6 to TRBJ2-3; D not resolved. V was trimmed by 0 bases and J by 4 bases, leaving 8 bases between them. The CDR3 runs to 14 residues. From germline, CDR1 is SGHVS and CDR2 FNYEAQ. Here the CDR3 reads CASSLAVGSDTQYF. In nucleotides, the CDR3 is TGTGCCAGCAGCTTAGCAGTGGGTTCAGATACGCAGTATTTT.

CDR3 loop: CASSPTSNTEAFF. As DNA, the CDR3 is TGTGCCAGCAGCCCCACATCGAACACTGAAGCTTTCTTT. The rearrangement uses TRBV6-6 and TRBJ1-1; D is ambiguous. V was pared by 6 bases and J by 1 base, with 9 bases between. The CDR3 is 13 residues long. Germline V gene data show CDR1 as MNHNY and CDR2 as SVGAGI (reference sequence).

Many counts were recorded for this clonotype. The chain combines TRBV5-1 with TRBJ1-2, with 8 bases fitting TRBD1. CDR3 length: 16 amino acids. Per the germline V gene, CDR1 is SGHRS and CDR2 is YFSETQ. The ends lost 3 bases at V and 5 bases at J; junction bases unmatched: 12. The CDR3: CASSSGPPGQAYGYTF. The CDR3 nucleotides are TGCGCCAGCAGCTCTGGGCCCCCGGGACAGGCATATGGCTACACCTTC.

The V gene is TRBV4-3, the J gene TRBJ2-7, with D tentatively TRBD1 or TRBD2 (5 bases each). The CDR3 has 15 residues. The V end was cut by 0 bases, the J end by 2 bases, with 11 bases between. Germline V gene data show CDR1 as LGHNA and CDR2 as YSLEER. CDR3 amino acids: CASSQDRTGPYEQYF. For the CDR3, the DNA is TGCGCCAGCAGCCAAGATCGCACGGGACCCTACGAGCAGTACTTC.

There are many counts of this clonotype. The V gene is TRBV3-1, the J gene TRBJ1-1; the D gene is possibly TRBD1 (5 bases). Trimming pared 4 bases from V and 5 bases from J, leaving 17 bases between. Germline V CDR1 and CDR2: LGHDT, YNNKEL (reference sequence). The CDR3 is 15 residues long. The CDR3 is CASSLTAGRGTEAFF. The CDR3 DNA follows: TGTGCCAGCAGCCTAACAGCGGGTCGGGGGACTGAAGCTTTCTTT.